The rows below give T cell receptor beta chains drawn from one sample of a study of blood T cells in healthy people across ages. TCRdb fed the 5' RACE reads into MiXCR, producing one record per CDR3 protein. This sample yields around 1,100,000 distinct CDR3 sequences, of which less than 45% are seen a single time; roughly 14% belongs to the top ten. Sequenced sample: blood. The receptors stem from a man between 18 and 29 years old in good health. Both conserved end residues are part of each CDR3. Fields, in order: D gene, J gene, V gene, clone size, CDR3 protein, CDR3 DNA. The D gene is left open where the match is weak. Expanded clones are given a class, and other clones once, few, many or no size at all.

-	TRBJ1-6	TRBV12-3/TRBV12-4	-	CASSSMNSPPHF	TGTGCCAGCAGTTCGATGAATTCACCCCCCCACTTT
-	TRBJ2-4	TRBV28	few	CASSARGGAKNIQYF	TGTGCCAGCAGTGCCCGAGGGGGAGCCAAAAACATTCAGTACTTC
-	TRBJ2-7	TRBV2	-	CASKSDGDYEQYF	TGTGCCAGCAAATCTGATGGGGACTACGAGCAGTACTTC
TRBD2	TRBJ2-3	TRBV4-3	few	CASSQDGTSEADTQYF	TGCGCCAGCAGCCAAGACGGGACTAGCGAGGCAGATACGCAGTATTTT
-	TRBJ2-2	TRBV12-3/TRBV12-4	few	CASSSTRSGGTGELFF	TGTGCCAGCAGTTCGACTCGATCCGGCGGGACCGGGGAGCTGTTTTTT
TRBD2	TRBJ2-3	TRBV5-1	many	CASSLGVARGLSGGSTDTQYF	TGCGCCAGCAGCTTGGGAGTAGCTCGCGGGTTGAGCGGGGGTAGCACAGATACGCAGTATTTT
TRBD1	TRBJ1-3	TRBV27	-	CASSLGPDRAGNTIYF	TGTGCCAGCAGTTTAGGTCCGGACAGGGCCGGAAACACCATATATTTT
-	TRBJ2-1	TRBV24-1	few	CATSDWRGPHQFF	TGTGCCACCAGTGATTGGAGGGGACCCCACCAGTTCTTC
-	TRBJ2-1	TRBV2	-	CASRAWDTYNEQFF	TGTGCCAGCAGGGCATGGGACACTTACAATGAGCAGTTCTTC
TRBD1	TRBJ2-3	TRBV20-1	many	CSVPGTGLTDTQYF	TGCAGTGTTCCGGGGACAGGGCTCACAGATACGCAGTATTTT
TRBD1	TRBJ2-7	TRBV20-1	-	CSARTGVRGSYEQYF	TGCAGTGCTAGAACAGGGGTTAGGGGGTCCTACGAGCAGTACTTC
-	TRBJ2-3	TRBV7-2	-	CASILGRPYTDTQYF	TGTGCCAGCATATTGGGCCGTCCTTACACAGATACGCAGTATTTT
TRBD1	TRBJ1-3	TRBV25-1	-	CASSDPGGSGNTIYF	TGTGCCAGCAGTGACCCAGGGGGCTCTGGAAACACCATATATTTT
TRBD1	TRBJ2-1	TRBV29-1	few	CSVALGTGIDEQFF	TGCAGCGTTGCTCTCGGGACAGGGATTGATGAGCAGTTCTTC
-	TRBJ1-1	TRBV6-6	-	CTSSYSTSEAFF	TGTACCAGCAGTTACTCGACGAGTGAAGCTTTCTTT
-	TRBJ2-1	TRBV7-9	once	CASSLAGVYEQFF	TGTGCCAGCAGCTTAGCTGGAGTTTATGAGCAGTTCTTC
-	TRBJ1-5	TRBV9	-	CASSPNPGGDQPQHF	TGTGCCAGCAGCCCCAATCCTGGTGGGGATCAGCCCCAGCATTTT
TRBD1	TRBJ1-6	TRBV20-1	-	CSAGGQAYNSPLHF	TGCAGTGCTGGGGGACAGGCTTATAATTCACCCCTCCACTTT
-	TRBJ1-2	TRBV12-3/TRBV12-4	-	CASSLGPTYGYTF	TGTGCCAGCAGTTTGGGGCCGACCTATGGCTACACCTTC
TRBD2	TRBJ2-7	TRBV5-1	-	CASSLDAGVVVDEQYF	TGCGCCAGCAGCTTGGATGCGGGGGTCGTTGTCGATGAGCAGTACTTC